A single sample gave rise to the 14 T cell receptor beta chains below, sequenced in a study of blood T cells in healthy people across ages. For the second PCR, which ran for 7 to 11 cycles, a sample-barcoded 5' primer and a J-beta primer mix were used. TCRdb reprocessed the 5' RACE reads via MiXCR and lists one record per CDR3 protein. The sample lists under 1,000,000 distinct CDR3 sequences; about 36% were seen once. Sequenced material: blood. The receptors stem from a man aged 18 to 29 in good health.

Remarks on this clonotype: Mismatch with germline at one junction end may stem from a read error. The chain couples TRBV7-6 to TRBJ2-3, with 11 bases fitting TRBD2. Germline loops: CDR1 SGHVS, CDR2 FNYEAQ. This CDR3 is 19 amino acids long. The CDR3 nucleotides are TGTGCCAGCAGCGCCGGCGTACTAGCGGGGGATCTAATCACAGATGCGCAGTATTTT. Its protein is CASSAGVLAGDLITDAQYF.

This clonotype was observed a handful of times. The rearrangement links TRBV7-9 to TRBJ1-2; D is perhaps TRBD1 (5 bases). The length of the CDR3 is 13 residues. V was trimmed by 5 bases and J by 2 bases, leaving 9 bases between them. Germline V gene lookup returns CDR1 SEHNR and CDR2 FQNEAQ (reference sequence). As DNA, the CDR3 is TGTGCCAGCAGCGGGGACGGAAACTATGGCTACACCTTC. This encodes CASSGDGNYGYTF.

The table lists this clonotype with a few counts. With a much larger clone just one base away, this may be a read error. This chain joins TRBV20-1 and TRBJ1-2; D is undetermined. This CDR3 is 12 amino acids long. From germline, CDR1 is DFQATT and CDR2 SNEGSKA (reference sequence). The CDR3 sequence is CRARDENYGYTF. The CDR3 bases are TGCAGGGCTAGAGATGAAAACTATGGCTACACCTTC.

This clonotype was counted only a few times. The chain carries TRBV9 and TRBJ1-2, with a possible D match to TRBD1 (5 bases). The CDR3 runs 15 residues. Looked up from germline, CDR1 is SGDLS and CDR2 is YYNGEE. V lost 4 bases, J lost 4 bases, and 17 bases lay in between. CDR3 nucleotide sequence: TGTGCCAGCAGCCCAGACGGACACCCGGTCTATGGCTACACCTTC. It specifies CASSPDGHPVYGYTF.

V and J are TRBV5-1 and TRBJ2-3; D could derive from TRBD1 or TRBD2 (5 bases each). This CDR3 is 13 amino acids long. Germline V lookup: CDR1 SGHRS, CDR2 YFSETQ. Trimming pared 3 bases from V and 6 bases from J, leaving 11 bases between. CDR3 amino acids: CASSWDERDTQYF. The DNA for the CDR3 is TGCGCCAGCAGCTGGGACGAGAGGGATACGCAGTATTTT.

This clonotype was found a few times. The chain couples TRBV2 to TRBJ2-1; 11 nucleotides agree with TRBD2. Per germline, CDR1 SNHLY and CDR2 FYNNEI. J lost 3 bases, V lost 6 bases, and 7 bases had no gene match. The length of the CDR3 is 16 residues. CDR3 nucleotide sequence: TGTGCCAGCAGGCCTCTTACTAGCGGGGGCTACAATGAGCAGTTCTTC. Encoded protein: CASRPLTSGGYNEQFF.

Only a few counts were recorded for this clonotype. V and J are TRBV6-1 and TRBJ1-1; D is ambiguous. This CDR3 is built from 14 residues. Trimming removed 0 bases from V and 6 bases from J, with 11 bases in between. Per the germline V gene, CDR1 is MNHNS and CDR2 is SASEGT. The CDR3 protein is CASSEAYGFSEAFF. The CDR3 DNA reads as TGTGCCAGCAGTGAAGCTTACGGGTTCTCTGAAGCTTTCTTT.

This clonotype has at least ten counts. CDR3: CSVGFSDRTYEQYF. The CDR3 DNA follows: TGCAGCGTTGGTTTTTCGGACCGCACTTACGAGCAGTACTTC. The chain uses TRBV29-1 and TRBJ2-7, with D uncertain. Germline V gives CDR1 SQVTM, CDR2 ANQGSEA. V was pared by 4 bases and J by 4 bases, with 17 bases between. The CDR3 is made up of 14 amino acids.

Only a few counts were recorded for this clonotype. This chain joins TRBV12-3 or TRBV12-4 and TRBJ2-7; D gene ambiguous. V lost 3 bases and J lost 3, with 9 bases in between. This CDR3 has 13 residues. CDR3 protein: CASSFAAIYEQYF. The CDR3 DNA reads as TGTGCCAGCAGTTTCGCCGCGATCTACGAGCAGTACTTC.

J is TRBJ2-1 and V is TRBV21-1; the table's TRBD1 call for D was not verified on the DNA. TRBV21-1 is termed a pseudogene. This CDR3 region has 15 residues. CDR3 amino acids: CVSSKESGTHNEQFF. CDR3 DNA: TGTGTCAGCAGCAAAGAGTCAGGGACACACAATGAGCAGTTCTTC.

At least ten counts were recorded for this clonotype. The gene calls are TRBV12-3 or TRBV12-4 and TRBJ2-7, with TRBD1 as a possible D gene (6 bases). The V end was cut by 2 bases, the J end by 2 bases, with 10 bases between. The CDR3 contains 14 residues. The CDR3 sequence is CASSLPDRAYEQYF. The DNA for the CDR3 is TGTGCCAGCAGTTTACCGGACAGAGCCTACGAGCAGTACTTC.

The chain combines TRBV7-2 with TRBJ2-5, with D perhaps TRBD1 or TRBD2 (5 bases each). V lost 5 bases to trimming and J lost 11 bases, with 24 bases between them. This CDR3 comprises 15 residues. Germline-derived CDR1 and CDR2 are SGHTA and FQGNSA. The CDR3 region is CASSPPGSRDDEQYF. CDR3 coding DNA: TGTGCCAGCAGCCCACCGGGCTCCAGGGACGATGAGCAGTACTTC. Looking up the rest from reference TRBV7-2 and TRBJ2-5 gives the full variable domain: GAGVSQSPSNKVTEKGKDVELRCDPISGHTALYWYRQSLGQGLEFLIYFQGNSAPDKSGLPSDRFSAERTGGSVSTLTIQRTQQEDSAVYLCASSPPGSRDDEQYFGPGTRLLVL.

This clonotype was counted between two and nine times. The gene calls are TRBV27 and TRBJ1-1, with TRBD1 matching over 7 bases. CDR1 and CDR2 from the germline V gene are MNHEY and SMNVEV (reference sequence). Trimming removed 3 bases from V and 2 bases from J; junction bases left unmatched: 3. There are 14 residues in the CDR3. This chain's CDR3 is CASSFRGTNTEAFF. CDR3 in DNA: TGTGCCAGCAGTTTCAGGGGGACAAACACTGAAGCTTTCTTT.

The J gene is TRBJ1-1, the V gene TRBV7-9; D is possibly TRBD1 (5 bases). Germline CDR1 SEHNR, CDR2 FQNEAQ (reference sequence). The ends were cut back, 1 base at V and 10 bases at J, with 22 bases in the middle. The CDR3 contains 16 residues. Here the CDR3 reads CASSLVVGTGETRAFF. In nucleotides, the CDR3 is TGTGCCAGCAGCTTAGTTGTCGGGACGGGAGAAACGCGAGCTTTCTTT.